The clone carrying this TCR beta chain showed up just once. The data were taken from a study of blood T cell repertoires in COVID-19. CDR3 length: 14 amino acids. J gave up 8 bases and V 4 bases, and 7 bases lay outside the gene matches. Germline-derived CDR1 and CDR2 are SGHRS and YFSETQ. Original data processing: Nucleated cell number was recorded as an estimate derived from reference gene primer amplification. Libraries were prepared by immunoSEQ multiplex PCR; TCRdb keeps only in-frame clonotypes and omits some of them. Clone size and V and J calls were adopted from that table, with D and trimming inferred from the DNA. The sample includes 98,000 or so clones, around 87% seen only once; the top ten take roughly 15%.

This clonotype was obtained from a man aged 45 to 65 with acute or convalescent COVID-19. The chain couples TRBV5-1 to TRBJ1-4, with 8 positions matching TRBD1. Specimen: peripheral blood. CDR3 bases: TGCGCCAGCAGCGGTGGACAGGGACCCGAAAAACTGTTTTTT. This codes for CASSGGQGPEKLFF.